Presented here are 8 T cell receptor beta chains from one specimen sequenced in a study of graft-versus-host responses after intestinal transplantation (dated by TCRdb to the early 2020s). Libraries were constructed by the immunoSEQ multiplex PCR assay. In TCRdb, the immuneACCESS table is reduced to in-frame sequences with V and J assigned. These tables do not hold every clone; where another copy was compared, an unresolved V gene accounts for under half, and the others remain unexplained. The sample table shows about 88,000 clones, and under 95% are seen once. Of the sample, approximately 0.32% is held by the ten largest clones. Their antigens are not known. The sample's time point label, in plain terms: cells obtained before transplantation from donor or recipient. The material was unstimulated CD4+ T cells sorted from spleen or lymph node cells, obtained before transplant. The receptor source for this set is a human donor who was the organ donor for an intestinal transplant.

This chain links TRBV15 with TRBJ1-3, with D unclear. The CDR3 extends over 15 amino acids. CDR1 is LNHNV and CDR2 is YYDKDF in the germline V gene (reference sequence). The V gene lost 0 bases and the J gene lost 4 bases, with 10 bases spanning the gap. CDR3 in amino acids: CATSRDLGSGNTIYF. The CDR3 coding sequence is TGTGCCACCAGCAGAGATCTCGGGTCCGGAAACACCATATATTTT.

The genes are TRBV28 and TRBJ2-5; 7 nucleotides match TRBD1. The end of the DNA is better explained by TRBJ2-7, so the J call may be wrong. The CDR3 covers 14 residues. Germline V gives CDR1 MDHEN, CDR2 SYDVKM. CDR3 loop: CATKGGQLPYEQYF. The CDR3 bases are TGTGCCACCAAAGGGGGACAGCTCCCCTACGAGCAGTACTTC.

V gene TRBV6-1 combines with J gene TRBJ1-1, with 9 nucleotides matching TRBD1. CDR3 length: 17 amino acids. The V and J ends lost 4 bases and 0 bases, in that order; junction bases with no gene match: 9. CDR1 and CDR2 (germline): MNHNS, SASEGT. The CDR3 coding sequence is TGTGCCAGCAGTGGTCGCTCCGGGACAGGGATGAACACTGAAGCTTTCTTT. This encodes CASSGRSGTGMNTEAFF.

V gene TRBV27 combines with J gene TRBJ2-1; 9 nucleotides line up with TRBD2. V trimming: 0 bases; J trimming: 8 bases; junction bases outside the gene matches: 5. CDR1 is MNHEY and CDR2 is SMNVEV in the germline V gene (reference sequence). This CDR3 spans 15 amino acids. In DNA, the CDR3 is TGTGCCAGCAGTTTATCTAGCGGGAGAAGGGATGAGCAGTTCTTC. This gives the protein CASSLSSGRRDEQFF.

On this clone: This sample includes further DNA sequences coding for the same CDR3. This chain links TRBV6-5 with TRBJ1-1; no clear D gene. The CDR3 runs to 11 residues. Germline lookup yields CDR1 MNHEY and CDR2 SVGAGI. The V end was cut by 8 bases, the J end by 5 bases, with 9 bases between. The CDR3 DNA reads as TGTGCCAGCGGGCGGGGTACTGAAGCTTTCTTT. Amino acids: CASGRGTEAFF.

The chain has TRBV5-1 and TRBJ1-2, with unresolved D. The germline V and J ends were trimmed by 4 bases and 4 bases, with 17 bases remaining between them. CDR1 and CDR2 (germline): SGHRS, YFSETQ. The CDR3 loop spans 15 amino acids. In DNA form, the CDR3 reads TGCGCCAGCAGCCCTCATTGGAGAGGTGGCTATGGCTACACCTTC. It codes for CASSPHWRGGYGYTF.

V and J are TRBV28 and TRBJ1-1, with TRBD1 identical over 7 bases. After removal of 3 bases from V and 5 bases from J, the junction contained 9 bases not matched to a gene. Germline V CDR1 and CDR2: MDHEN, SYDVKM. This CDR3 spans 15 amino acids. DNA of the CDR3: TGTGCCAGCAGTTTGTGGGACAGTCTTGGGACTGAAGCTTTCTTT. Residues: CASSLWDSLGTEAFF.

This sequence joins TRBV6-1 and TRBJ1-1; 8 nucleotides match TRBD1. Germline V gene data show CDR1 as MNHNS and CDR2 as SASEGT. J gave up 6 bases and V 7 bases, and 10 bases lay outside the gene matches. The CDR3 length is 14 residues. CDR3 in DNA: TGTGCCAGCACCAGGACAGGGACGGGTGCTGAAGCTTTCTTT. Protein: CASTRTGTGAEAFF.